The source of this T cell receptor beta chain is a study of human T cells and chemical hapten exposure. The CDR3 consists of 16 residues. CDR1 is SGHVS, CDR2 FNYEAQ, per germline. The ends lost 5 bases at V and 2 bases at J; junction bases unmatched: 10. Attachment of unique molecular identifiers to individual cDNA molecules was performed in the library. In the original processing: A per-sample median of about 100,000 TCRs was observed, with counts ranging from roughly 23,224 to 700,000. Via MiXCR, TCRdb re-called the RACE reads, giving one row per CDR3 protein. The V and J calls here are based on TCRdb, not the publication. The table shows approximately 70,000 distinct CDR3 sequences, with 9.8% occurring only once. Indicated time point: patch test 1, 2 weeks after DPC sensitization. Treatment: therapeutic diphenylcyclopropenone sensitization with weekly scalp DPC. Notes on this clonotype: As yet, its antigen is unknown.

Study-level points and caveats: No change in TCRs above 1 in 1000 frequency was produced by DPC sensitization. Expanded TCRs produced significantly more large CDR3 similarity clusters than controls did.

Sample: whole blood, taken in connection with sensitization to the hapten diphenylcyclopropenone (DPC). This sequence was found in a woman in her forties with alopecia areata. Some clones in this sample may be carry-over from other donors' samples. The chain has TRBV7-6 and TRBJ1-1; TRBD1 agrees at 8 bases. CDR3 residues: CASSHSSGTGNTEAFF. CDR3 nucleotides: TGTGCCAGCAGCCACTCGAGTGGGACAGGAAACACTGAAGCTTTCTTT. The full variable domain, with the rest looked up from reference TRBV7-6 and TRBJ1-1, is GAGVSQSPRYKVTKRGQDVALRCDPISGHVSLYWYRQALGQGPEFLTYFNYEAQQDKSGLPNDRFSAERPEGSISTLTIQRTEQRDSAMYRCASSHSSGTGNTEAFFGQGTRLTVV.